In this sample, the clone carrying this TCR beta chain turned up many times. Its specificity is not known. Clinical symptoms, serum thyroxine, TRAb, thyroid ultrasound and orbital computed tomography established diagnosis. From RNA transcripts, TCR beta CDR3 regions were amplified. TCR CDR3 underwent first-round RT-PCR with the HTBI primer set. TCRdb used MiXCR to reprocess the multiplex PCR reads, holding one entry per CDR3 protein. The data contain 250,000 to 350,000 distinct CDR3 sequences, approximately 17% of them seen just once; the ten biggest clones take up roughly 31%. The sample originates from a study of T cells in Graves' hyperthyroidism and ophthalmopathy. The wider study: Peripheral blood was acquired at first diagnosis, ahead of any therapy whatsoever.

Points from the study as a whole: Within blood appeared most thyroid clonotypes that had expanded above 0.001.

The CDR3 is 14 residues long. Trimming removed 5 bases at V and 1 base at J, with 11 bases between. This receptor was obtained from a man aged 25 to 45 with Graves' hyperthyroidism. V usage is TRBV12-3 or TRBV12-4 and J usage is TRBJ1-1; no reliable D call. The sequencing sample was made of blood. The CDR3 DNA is TGTGCCAGCAGTGCACAGTACCCGAACACTGAAGCTTTCTTT. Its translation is CASSAQYPNTEAFF.